The 23 T cell receptor beta chains presented below share a single source sample, sequenced in a study of T cells expressing NK-cell markers. Using the 5' RACE reads, TCRdb records one entry per CDR3 protein without DNA. The listing contains 200,000 to 300,000 distinct CDR3 sequences. Material: blood T cells: a sorted CD56 or NKG2C T cell subset, CD4+ or CD8+ T cells, or bulk PBMC T cells (not recorded which). The source is a woman between 18 and 69 years old in good health.

V and J are TRBV20-1 and TRBJ1-6; TCRdb names TRBD1, which stays unverified in the absence of DNA. CDR1 and CDR2 (germline): DFQATT, SNEGSKA (reference sequence). The CDR3 totals 15 residues. The CDR3 is CSARARGTANSPLHF.

This chain joins TRBV5-1 and TRBJ2-1; TCRdb returns TRBD1, unconfirmable since there is no DNA. From germline, CDR1 is SGHRS and CDR2 YFSETQ. The CDR3 length is 15 residues. The CDR3 here is CASSPPGQGDNEQFF.

The chain carries TRBV7-9 and TRBJ1-3. The CDR3 spans 14 residues. The germline V gene encodes CDR1 SEHNR and CDR2 FQNEAQ (reference sequence). The CDR3 loop reads CASSFSTSGNTIYF. Looking up the rest from reference TRBV7-9 and TRBJ1-3 gives the full variable domain: DTGVSQNPRHKITKRGQNVTFRCDPISEHNRLYWYRQTLGQGPEFLTYFQNEAQLEKSRLLSDRFSAERPKGSFSTLEIQRTEQGDSAMYLCASSFSTSGNTIYFGEGSWLTVV.

The chain links TRBV20-1 to TRBJ2-2; TCRdb selects TRBD2, and the lack of DNA leaves this call unchecked. Per the germline V gene, CDR1 is DFQATT and CDR2 is SNEGSKA (reference sequence). The CDR3 runs to 14 residues. This CDR3 is CSATPGLESGELFF.

The chain uses TRBV7-9 and TRBJ2-5. The CDR3 has 16 amino acids. From germline, CDR1 is SEHNR and CDR2 FQNEAQ (reference sequence). CDR3 protein: CASSLGLRDMEETQYF.

V and J are TRBV4-1 and TRBJ2-1; there is no DNA to check the TCRdb D call of TRBD1. In germline, CDR1 is MGHRA, CDR2 YSYEKL. CDR3 length equals 16 residues. The CDR3 region is CASSPLGGAPSNEQFF.

J is TRBJ1-4 and V is TRBV12-3 or TRBV12-4. This CDR3 has 15 amino acids. The CDR3 reads CASSYPGTGDEKLFF.

The chain couples TRBV6-5 to TRBJ1-3. Germline CDR1 is MNHEY and CDR2 is SVGAGI. The CDR3 is 15 amino acids. CDR3 sequence reads: CASSLGQTTGNTIYF.

V gene TRBV29-1 combines with J gene TRBJ2-1; the TCRdb call, TRBD1, lacks DNA for checking. The length of the CDR3 is 13 residues. CDR1 SQVTM and CDR2 ANQGSEA come from the germline V gene. The CDR3 sequence: CSVPGTTYNEQFF.

The gene calls are TRBV7-2 and TRBJ2-3; no DNA is available, so the TRBD1 call from TCRdb remains unchecked. The germline CDR1 and CDR2 sequences are SGHTA and FQGNSA. The CDR3 is 15 amino acids. CDR3 protein: CASSSPRQGPDTQYF.

CDR3 protein: CASSPPPRAKNIQYF. The chain links TRBV7-2 to TRBJ2-4; the D call from TCRdb, TRBD2, cannot be confirmed without DNA. CDR3 length equals 15 residues. Germline loops: CDR1 SGHTA, CDR2 FQGNSA.

This sequence joins TRBV4-1 and TRBJ1-2; the D call from TCRdb, TRBD1, cannot be confirmed without DNA. Germline CDR1 is MGHRA and CDR2 is YSYEKL. This CDR3 contains 17 residues. The CDR3: CASSPTGTGVRDYGYTF.

V and J are TRBV12-3 or TRBV12-4 and TRBJ1-1. This CDR3 region has 14 residues. CDR3 region: CASSLGVDFTEAFF.

The V gene is TRBV25-1, the J gene TRBJ2-1. The CDR3 length is 11 residues. Germline loops: CDR1 MGHDK, CDR2 SYGVNS. The CDR3 sequence is CAIRVYNEQFF.

The chain combines TRBV25-1 with TRBJ2-1; TCRdb outputs TRBD2, but without DNA this stays unchecked. CDR1 and CDR2 (germline): MGHDK, SYGVNS. The CDR3 spans 14 residues. The CDR3 loop reads CASSFLAGYNEQFF.

The chain is built from TRBV7-9 and TRBJ2-3; TCRdb reports TRBD2, a call that lacks DNA to check it against. There are 16 residues in the CDR3. Germline V gives CDR1 SEHNR, CDR2 FQNEAQ (reference sequence). The CDR3 is CASSPILAGGPDTQYF.

The rearrangement links TRBV27 to TRBJ2-1; the TRBD1 assignment by TCRdb is unverifiable without DNA. Germline values: CDR1 MNHEY, CDR2 SMNVEV (reference sequence). This CDR3 has 13 amino acids. The chain's CDR3 is CASGNRGYNEQFF.

This chain uses TRBV2 with TRBJ1-6; lacking DNA, the TRBD1 call made by TCRdb goes unchecked. This CDR3 has 15 residues. Germline V gene lookup returns CDR1 SNHLY and CDR2 FYNNEI. CDR3 sequence reads: CASRPNRAYNSPLHF. Full variable domain (remainder filled in from reference TRBV2 and TRBJ1-6): EPEVTQTPSHQVTQMGQEVILRCVPISNHLYFYWYRQILGQKVEFLVSFYNNEISEKSEIFDDQFSVERPDGSNFTLKIRSTKLEDSAMYFCASRPNRAYNSPLHFGNGTRLTVT.

The chain is built from TRBV24-1 and TRBJ2-2; TCRdb designates TRBD2, a call that cannot be tested without DNA. This CDR3 region has 17 residues. Germline V gives CDR1 KGHDR, CDR2 SFDVKD. The CDR3 loop is CATSSTSGATNTGELFF.

This rearrangement joins TRBV20-1 to TRBJ2-3; TCRdb's assignment of TRBD1 cannot be checked, as there is no DNA. Germline V gene data show CDR1 as DFQATT and CDR2 as SNEGSKA (reference sequence). The CDR3 is 15 amino acids. CDR3 protein: CSARGDRSAGDTQYF.

V is TRBV20-1 and J is TRBJ2-1; the TCRdb D gene call, TRBD2, has no DNA to confirm it. Germline V gives CDR1 DFQATT, CDR2 SNEGSKA (reference sequence). This CDR3 is 15 amino acids long. CDR3 in amino acids: CSARNSGRATNEQFF.

V usage is TRBV3-1 and J usage is TRBJ1-4. The CDR3 runs 15 residues. The germline V gene has CDR1 LGHDT and CDR2 YNNKEL (reference sequence). CDR3 region: CASSRRGPEREKLFF.

This chain links TRBV5-5 with TRBJ1-2; TCRdb reports TRBD1, a call that lacks DNA to check it against. Germline CDR1 SGHKS, CDR2 YYEKEE (reference sequence). The CDR3 has 14 residues. This CDR3 reads CASSPTTTGLGYTF.